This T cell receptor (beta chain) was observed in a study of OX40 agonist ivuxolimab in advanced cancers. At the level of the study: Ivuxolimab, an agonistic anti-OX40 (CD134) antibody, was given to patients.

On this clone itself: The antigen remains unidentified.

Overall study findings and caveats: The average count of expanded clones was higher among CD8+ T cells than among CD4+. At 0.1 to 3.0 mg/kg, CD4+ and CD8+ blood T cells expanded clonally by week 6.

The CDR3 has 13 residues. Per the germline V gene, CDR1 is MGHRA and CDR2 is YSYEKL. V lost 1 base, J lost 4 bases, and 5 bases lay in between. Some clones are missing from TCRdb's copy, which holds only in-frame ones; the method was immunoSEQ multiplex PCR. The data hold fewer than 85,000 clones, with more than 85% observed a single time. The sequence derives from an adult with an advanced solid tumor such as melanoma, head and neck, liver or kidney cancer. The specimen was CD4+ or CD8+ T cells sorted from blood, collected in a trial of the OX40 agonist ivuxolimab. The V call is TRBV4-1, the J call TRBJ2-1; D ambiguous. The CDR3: CASSQASYNEQFF. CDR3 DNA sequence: TGCGCCAGCAGCCAAGCTTCTTACAATGAGCAGTTCTTC.